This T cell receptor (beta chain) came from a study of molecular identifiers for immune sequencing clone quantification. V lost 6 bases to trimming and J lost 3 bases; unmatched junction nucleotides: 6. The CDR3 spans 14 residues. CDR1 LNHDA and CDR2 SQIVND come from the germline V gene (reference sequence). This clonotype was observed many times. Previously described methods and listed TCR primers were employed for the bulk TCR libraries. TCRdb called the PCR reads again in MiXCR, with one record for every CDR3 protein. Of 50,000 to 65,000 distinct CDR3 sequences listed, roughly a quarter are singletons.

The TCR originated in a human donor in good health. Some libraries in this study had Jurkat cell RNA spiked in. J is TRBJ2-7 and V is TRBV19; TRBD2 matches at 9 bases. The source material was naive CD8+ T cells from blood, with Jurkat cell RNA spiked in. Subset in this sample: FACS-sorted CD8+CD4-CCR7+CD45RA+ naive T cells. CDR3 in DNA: TGTGCCAGTAGCCCCGGGACTAGCAGCTACGAGCAGTACTTC. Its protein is CASSPGTSSYEQYF.